A single sample is the source of the 11 T cell receptor beta chains below, sequenced in a study of T cell repertoires in cytomegalovirus infection. TCRdb analysed the reads with MiXCR anew, one entry per CDR3 protein. The table has 450,000 to 600,000 distinct CDR3 sequences, more than 30% seen once. These receptors' targets are unknown. The sample was cultured PBMCs, taken from culture after CMV antigen stimulation. Receptor source: a human donor in good health (CMV status not recorded). Some clones in this sample may be carry-over from other donors' samples.

In this sample, this clonotype turned up a few times. The gene calls are TRBV20-1 and TRBJ2-4, with D perhaps matching TRBD1 (6 bases). This CDR3 has 15 amino acids. Between the trimmed V and J ends, which lost 0 bases and 5 bases, there was a span of 14 bases. Looked up from germline, CDR1 is DFQATT and CDR2 is SNEGSKA (reference sequence). Here the CDR3 DNA reads TGCAGTGCTAGAGACCCAAGAGGGGGAGAAAACATTCAGTACTTC. Protein sequence: CSARDPRGGENIQYF.

The V call is TRBV7-2, the J call TRBJ2-5; D tentatively fits TRBD1 or TRBD2 (7 bases each). Trimming removed 5 bases at V and 6 bases at J, with 10 bases between. In germline, CDR1 is SGHTA, CDR2 FQGNSA. The length of the CDR3 is 12 residues. CDR3 nucleotides: TGTGCCAGCAGCCAGGGGGGGCAGACCCAGTACTTC. It codes for CASSQGGQTQYF.

This clonotype was counted between two and nine times. The rearrangement joins TRBV2 to TRBJ1-5; the D is unclear. CDR3 length: 15 amino acids. Deletions cut 7 bases from V and 0 bases from J, with 13 bases between. CDR1 and CDR2 (germline): SNHLY, FYNNEI. The CDR3: CASMGERLSNQPQHF. In DNA form, the CDR3 reads TGTGCCAGCATGGGTGAAAGGCTTAGCAATCAGCCCCAGCATTTT.

The rearrangement links TRBV28 to TRBJ1-6; no definite D call. The germline V gene encodes CDR1 MDHEN and CDR2 SYDVKM. Trimming pared 2 bases from V and 12 bases from J, leaving 8 bases between. This CDR3 has 12 residues. The CDR3 protein is CASSLNGRPLHF. CDR3 sequence (DNA): TGTGCCAGCAGTTTAAACGGTAGACCCCTCCACTTT. Supplemented by reference TRBV28 and TRBJ1-6, the full variable domain reads DVKVTQSSRYLVKRTGEKVFLECVQDMDHENMFWYRQDPGLGLRLIYFSYDVKMKEKGDIPEGYSVSREKKERFSLILESASTNQTSMYLCASSLNGRPLHFGNGTRLTVT.

The table lists this clonotype with a few counts. As DNA, the CDR3 is TGTGCCAGCAGCCTGCAGTATTTT. Protein: CASSLQYF. The chain couples TRBV7-2 to TRBJ2-3; D remains ambiguous. V lost 5 bases and J 11 bases, leaving 2 bases between the germline ends. Per germline, CDR1 SGHTA and CDR2 FQGNSA. There are 8 residues in the CDR3.

V and J are TRBV20-1 and TRBJ2-1, with 10 bases lining up with TRBD2. There are 13 residues in the CDR3. CDR1 is DFQATT, CDR2 SNEGSKA, per germline (reference sequence). V shed 2 bases, J shed 9 bases, and the junction held 4 bases outside the gene matches. CDR3: CSARLAGVLEQFF. The CDR3 region has the DNA TGCAGTGCTAGACTAGCGGGAGTACTTGAGCAGTTCTTC.

This clonotype was detected only a few times. The rearrangement joins TRBV7-2 to TRBJ2-1; the D gene could be TRBD1 or TRBD2 (6 bases each). The germline CDR1 and CDR2 sequences are SGHTA and FQGNSA. The V and J ends lost 5 bases and 9 bases respectively, with 17 bases between them. This CDR3 is 14 amino acids long. CDR3 DNA: TGTGCCAGCAGCCTTAGGGGGGATAACGTTGAGCAGTTCTTC. Amino acid sequence: CASSLRGDNVEQFF.

The rearrangement uses TRBV4-2 and TRBJ1-3; weak D call: TRBD1 (5 bases). The germline V gene has CDR1 LGHNA and CDR2 YNFKEQ. The V gene lost 1 base and the J gene lost 0 bases, with 10 bases spanning the gap. CDR3 length: 16 amino acids. This CDR3 reads CASSQGRQGSGNTIYF. The CDR3, as DNA: TGTGCCAGCAGCCAAGGCCGCCAGGGCTCTGGAAACACCATATATTTT.

The chain couples TRBV12-3 or TRBV12-4 to TRBJ1-1; unclear D gene. The V gene lost 9 bases and the J gene lost 0 bases, with 11 bases spanning the gap. The CDR3 has 13 residues. CDR3 sequence: CASFYGMNTEAFF. The DNA for the CDR3 is TGTGCCAGTTTCTACGGGATGAACACTGAAGCTTTCTTT.

The V gene is TRBV11-3, the J gene TRBJ2-2, with 10 bases lining up with TRBD2. The J segment lost 2 bases and the V segment lost 5 bases, leaving 5 bases of the junction unmatched. Germline-derived CDR1 and CDR2 are SGHNT and YENEEA. The CDR3 runs 16 residues. CDR3 residues: CASSTSGRANTGELFF. CDR3 sequence (DNA): TGTGCCAGCAGCACAAGCGGGAGGGCCAACACCGGGGAGCTGTTTTTT. The variable domain in full, with the rest retrieved from reference TRBV11-3 and TRBJ2-2, is EAGVVQSPRYKIIEKKQPVAFWCNPISGHNTLYWYLQNLGQGPELLIRYENEEAVDDSQLPKDRFSAERLKGVDSTLKIQPAELGDSAVYLCASSTSGRANTGELFFGEGSRLTVL.

This clonotype was counted between two and nine times. Written as DNA, the CDR3 is TGTGCCAGCAGCCCAAGGGTTGAGCGGTCGACCTACAATGAGCAGTTCTTC. As protein: CASSPRVERSTYNEQFF. The chain uses TRBV7-9 and TRBJ2-1; TRBD2 might be the D (5 bases). This CDR3 has 17 amino acids. Germline-derived CDR1 and CDR2 are SEHNR and FQNEAQ (reference sequence). With 5 bases removed from V and 2 bases from J, the gap between germline ends came to 19 bases.